The 9 T cell receptor beta chains below were found in one sample sequenced in a study of control samples from healthy donors and cancer patients. Data came from immunoSEQ multiplex PCR; TCRdb stores just in-frame clones and leaves some out. The sample holds some 71,000 clones, around 90% seen once. The sequenced sample consisted of PBMCs. The source is a man aged 60 to 69 with colorectal cancer.

The chain employs TRBV13 and TRBJ2-5; 11 bases line up with TRBD2. Germline trimming cut 3 bases from V and 5 bases from J; bases unmatched to any gene: 5. This CDR3 has 15 amino acids. Germline CDR1 reads PRHDT; CDR2 reads FYEKMQ (reference sequence). The CDR3 DNA reads as TGTGCCAGCAGCTTTAGCGGGGGGGAGTGGGAGACCCAGTACTTC. The encoded protein is CASSFSGGEWETQYF.

Comment on this clone: This specimen includes other DNA sequences encoding the same CDR3. The J gene is TRBJ2-3, the V gene TRBV24-1; weak D call: TRBD1 (5 bases). Per germline, CDR1 KGHDR and CDR2 SFDVKD. Trimming shortened V by 4 bases and J by 2 bases, and 12 bases separated the two germline ends. The CDR3 totals 15 residues. The CDR3 is CATSDPTDTTDTQYF. Here the CDR3 DNA reads TGTGCCACCAGTGACCCGACAGACACCACAGATACGCAGTATTTT.

V gene TRBV6-6 combines with J gene TRBJ2-2; D is perhaps TRBD1 or TRBD2 (6 bases each). V lost 8 bases to trimming and J lost 2 bases, with 9 bases between them. Per germline, CDR1 MNHNY and CDR2 SVGAGI (reference sequence). This CDR3 contains 13 residues. CDR3 sequence reads: CASHGGNTGELFF. The CDR3 nucleotides read TGTGCCAGCCACGGGGGCAACACCGGGGAGCTGTTTTTT.

J is TRBJ2-7 and V is TRBV14; 9 nucleotides agree with TRBD1. This CDR3 is 16 amino acids long. Germline V gene data show CDR1 as SGHDN and CDR2 as FVKESK. V lost 0 bases, J lost 4 bases, and 7 bases stayed unmatched. CDR3 nucleotides: TGTGCCAGCAGCCAAGAAGGGGGGACAGGGATTTACGAGCAGTACTTC. It translates to CASSQEGGTGIYEQYF.

This clone has only a few counts. J is TRBJ1-5 and V is TRBV19; 9 bases match TRBD1. V lost 6 bases to trimming and J lost 6 bases; unmatched junction nucleotides: 9. Germline CDR1 LNHDA, CDR2 SQIVND (reference sequence). The CDR3 extends over 15 amino acids. The CDR3 DNA reads as TGTGCCAGTAGCGGACAGGGGCTGGGTAGTCAGCCCCAGCATTTT. Translated, it gives CASSGQGLGSQPQHF.

The chain combines TRBV7-8 with TRBJ2-1; no clear D gene. Per the germline V gene, CDR1 is SGHVS and CDR2 is FQNEAQ. The V and J ends lost 3 bases and 5 bases respectively, with 14 bases between them. The CDR3 extends over 15 amino acids. The CDR3 sequence is CASSLSITLNNEQFF. CDR3 coding DNA: TGTGCCAGCAGCTTGTCTATCACCCTGAACAATGAGCAGTTCTTC. The entire variable domain, with the rest obtained from reference TRBV7-8 and TRBJ2-1, is as follows: GAGVSQSPRYKVAKRGQDVALRCDPISGHVSLFWYQQALGQGPEFLTYFQNEAQLDKSGLPSDRFFAERPEGSVSTLKIQRTQQEDSAVYLCASSLSITLNNEQFFGPGTRLTVL.

The V and J genes are TRBV20-1 and TRBJ1-2; D uncertain. Germline-derived CDR1 and CDR2 are DFQATT and SNEGSKA (reference sequence). V lost 5 bases, J lost 4 bases, and 8 bases lay in between. The CDR3 has 11 residues. The CDR3 coding sequence is TGCAGTGCTCCGTCGGTCTATGGCTACACCTTC. It translates to CSAPSVYGYTF.

The chain joins TRBV6-2 or TRBV6-3 to TRBJ1-5; D gene uncertain. V was cut by 0 bases and J by 0 bases, with 3 bases left in between. Looked up from germline, CDR1 is MNHEY and CDR2 is SVGEGT. CDR3 length: 14 residues. The CDR3 nucleotides are TGTGCCAGCAGTTACTCGATTAGCAATCAGCCCCAGCATTTT. It is translated as CASSYSISNQPQHF.

The chain recombines TRBV7-2 with TRBJ2-3; 9 bases match TRBD2. Losses at the gene ends were 2 bases for V and 6 bases for J; bases not matched to a gene: 15. Germline lookup yields CDR1 SGHTA and CDR2 FQGNSA. This CDR3 contains 18 residues. DNA for the CDR3: TGTGCCAGCAGCTTATCGAGGGGACTAGCTTTTCTAGCGGATACGCAGTATTTT. As protein: CASSLSRGLAFLADTQYF.